The sequence of this T cell receptor beta chain was determined in a study of cytomegalovirus exposure and HLA in healthy donors (dated by TCRdb to about 2017). For context, the study as a whole: An earlier analysis of several hundred of the donors reported 250 to 350 Gb of sequence data and roughly 110 million unique TCR beta sequences from some 180 million T cells. About 330 gigabases of sequencing data and around 80 million unique TCR sequences made up an early release that covered several hundred HLA-typed donors. Of the 350 to 450 genotyped donors, 65% to 90% fell in the genetic ancestry cluster associated with self-reported Caucasian donors. The aim of the study was to test whether cataloging public T cell receptors could identify signatures of past pathogen exposure. The study profiled the T cell repertoires of about 720 subjects by immunosequencing and related them to cytomegalovirus serostatus. In addition to the first cohort of roughly 700 subjects, a separate validation cohort of about 120 different subjects was used. To predict cytomegalovirus infection status, the study combined high-throughput TCR immunosequencing, statistical association of individual TCRs with disease status, and machine learning. In a later analysis, previously published TCR beta repertoires from 550 to 700 donors were re-analyzed and high-resolution HLA genotyping was added so that TCR occurrence patterns could be studied. Rather than using new phenotypic data, the later analysis identified candidate immune exposures from TCR beta sequences and from how often those sequences occurred across donors. An earlier analysis of around 540 of the donors applied high-throughput TCR beta sequencing to assess whether each TCR beta V gene segment acted as functional or pseudogenic. Donor age, sex, ethnicity and CMV serostatus were compiled alongside the repertoire data. A later genetic analysis used genome-wide SNP genotypes for about 65% of the roughly 670 donors, treating that subset as a discovery cohort. All discovery cohort repertoires had been generated using a single sequencing platform. HLA typing included class I and class II loci at four-digit resolution. Typing coverage varied by locus: roughly 629-640 donors for A, B, C, DRB1 and DQB1; more than 500 for DQA1; 600 to 610 for DPA1; 400 to 480 for DPB1. Four to six DR-DQ haplotypes were handled as single units for association and clustering because linkage in the cohort was strong. Among several hundred genotyped donors of the cohort, an average of approximately 240,000 unique TCR beta nucleotide sequences was sequenced per donor, of which roughly 17% were non-productive.

CDR1 is given as LGHNA and CDR2 as YNFKEQ, both from the germline V gene. V sheds 0 bases and J sheds 0 bases, leaving 9 bases between their ends. Its CDR3 holds 15 amino acids, cysteine through phenylalanine. The retained sequence is limited to the CDR3, 45 bases, with the frame set at the first base. Receptor libraries were prepared by the immunoSEQ multiplex PCR assay. For the multiplex PCR, a mixture combining 60 forward primers for TCR Vbeta segments and 13 reverse primers for TCR Jbeta segments was used. The CDR3 region of rearranged TCR beta genes was amplified from genomic DNA with a multiplex PCR assay. The amplified TCR beta libraries were sequenced on the Illumina HiSeq System as 87-base-pair reads. In the authors' own workflow: A later analysis counted around 72 million unique TCR beta chains across the 550 to 750 repertoires, and some 11 million of these chains were shared by at least two donors. Raw reads were error-corrected and collapsed into unique sequences with a nearest-neighbor algorithm that merged closely related sequences to remove PCR and sequencing errors. Alignment of CDR3 sequences to IMGT reference sequences was used to assign V, D and J gene segments. Each retained sequence needed at least a six-nucleotide match to both a V gene segment and a J gene segment. Rearrangements were called productive when the CDR3 lacked stop codons and stayed in frame with V and J; all others were non-productive. CDR3 was defined by IMGT convention, running from the second conserved V-encoded cysteine to the conserved J-encoded phenylalanine. The earlier analysis of about 530 of the donors excluded any sequence lacking an unambiguous match to a single V gene segment. An earlier analysis of about 590 of the donors classified V segments as functional when productive rearrangements were above 56.7% and as segregating when the standard deviation between donors was above 5%. A statistical classification framework was built to diagnose cytomegalovirus status from the catalog of TCR beta chain sequences. A later analysis assigned V and J genes by comparing TCR nucleotide sequences with IMGT/GENE-DB human TR gene sequences. Using the TCRdist pipeline, a later analysis assigned CDR3 sequences along with most-parsimonious VDJ recombination scenarios. In a later analysis, every TCR beta chain was defined by the combination of its CDR3 amino acid sequence and its V-gene family, and reads without a unique V-gene family were dropped. In a later analysis, 550 to 650 highly shared, low-generation-probability nucleotide sequences were removed to address suspected cross-contamination and a sequencing artifact. For each public chain, a later analysis derived a clonal expansion index from normalized ranks of inferred template counts within each repertoire. In a later analysis, generation probabilities were computed with a VDJ recombination model fitted to out-of-frame rearrangements, and the resulting probabilities were checked against IGoR. In a later analysis, hypergeometric tests were used to score TCR-TCR, TCR-HLA and TCR-CMV co-occurrence, with a repertoire-size bias correction applied to TCR pairs. A later analysis estimated false discovery rates by permuting HLA or CMV assignments 20 times. A later analysis grouped co-occurring TCRs with DBSCAN, adding TCRdist sequence similarity when clustering within HLA-allele-positive subsets. Repertoires with fewer than 30,000 or more than 120,000 public chains were left out of co-occurrence clustering, as were five repertoires with anomalous nucleotide sharing. TCRdb's version of the immuneACCESS table is confined to in-frame rearrangements and falls short of the full clone set. An unresolved V gene accounts for under half of the shortfall where checked; the remainder is of unknown origin. That table furnishes V, J and clone size, whereas the DNA furnished D and trimming. Within this sample are about 130,000 clones, with roughly three quarters of them counted one time only. The top ten clonotypes cover 0.95% to 1.4% of the sample.

In total, roughly 710 healthy bone marrow donors made up the cohort. At the time of sampling, all cohort members were nominally healthy, though unrecorded immune exposures were likely present. The donor tested CMV seronegative and was one of the 352 seronegative cohort members. A peripheral blood sample was collected from each donor, and TCR beta sequencing was performed on peripheral blood mononuclear cells. The Qiagen DNeasy Blood Extraction Kit was used to extract genomic DNA from the blood cell samples. With regard to this clone: No cognate antigen has been identified for it. No base qualities exist here, and no much larger clone lies one base off it.

General findings and caveats noted by the study authors: Correlated functional status among segregating V segments might be attributable to linkage disequilibrium, but an unknown experimental factor could not be ruled out. A cluster of highly shared sequence variants was judged likely to be a technical artifact of the sequencing pipeline. In a later genetic analysis, a missense DCLRE1C variant was associated with V-gene and J-gene trimming of TCR beta chains, and the association was replicated in an independent cohort. Broadly in line with IMGT annotations, most TCR beta V segments showed up in productive rearrangements about 87% or about 30% of the time in an earlier analysis of approximately 640 of the donors. Because counts were too low, 15 or so rarely observed V segments, including chromosome 9 orphons, were excluded from the earlier analysis of around 640 of the donors. This cohort had only TCR beta chains sequenced, and the lack of alpha or paired-chain data limited which features could be detected. In both the original and validation cohorts, the classifier was reported to diagnose cytomegalovirus status with high specificity and sensitivity. In a later analysis, HLA-associated TCR beta chains showed more clonal expansion and lower generation probabilities than non-associated chains that were equally common. CMV serostatus was the only immune exposure information available for the cohort. Some IMGT-functional V segments, including TRBV6-2 and TRBV6-3, could not be distinguished by the 87-base-pair reads and were therefore excluded. In a later analysis, several top co-occurrence clusters were reported to appear linked to parvovirus B19, influenza, CMV and Epstein-Barr virus. The study gave a list of 150 to 200 TCR beta chains associated with cytomegalovirus. In a later analysis, the rate of TCR association differed among HLA loci, with DRB1 alleles having the most associated TCRs and HLA-C alleles having the fewest. When HLA alleles, especially DR and DQ, strongly co-occurred, attributing TCR associations to individual alleles was difficult. Most TCR sequences were observed very rarely across donors, whereas some public TCRs were present in many individuals. Three of the identified cytomegalovirus-associated TCR beta chains were confirmed in vitro to be specific for cytomegalovirus antigens. A later analysis found that most CMV-associated TCR beta chains appeared HLA-restricted, with HLA associations seemingly driven largely by CMV exposure. Sequencing depth was assumed to be roughly uniform across donors in the presence/absence analyses, though that assumption may not hold. In a later analysis, 16,951 TCR beta sequences were associated with specific HLA alleles at a false discovery rate of 0.05. In a later genetic analysis, fewer N-insertions in productive TCRs were reported among donors in an Asian-associated ancestry cluster than the 666-donor mean. Because HLA typing was missing for some donors at each locus, association tests included only the typed subset. A further reported finding was that TCR beta sequences accurately predicted the HLA-A and HLA-B alleles for most subjects in the first cohort. It was suggested by the authors that the approach could potentially be generalized to other disease states and immunological phenotypes.

This clonotype originated in a woman younger than 45 in good health and CMV-seronegative. The chain is made from TRBV4-2 and TRBJ2-7; the D gene assignment is ambiguous. The specimen was PBMCs. The CDR3: CASSQEDASSYEQYF. The DNA sequence follows: TGTGCCAGCAGCCAAGAAGACGCTAGCTCCTACGAGCAGTACTTC.